The next 25 T cell receptor beta chains were all read from a single sample in a study of blood T cell repertoires in COVID-19. Sequencing was performed with immunoSEQ multiplex PCR; in TCRdb, only in-frame clones are kept and a portion is missing. This sample yields more than 250,000 clones, of which approximately 92% are seen a single time; approximately 17% belongs to the top ten. The sample was PBMCs or T cells enriched from blood (not recorded which). Receptor source: a woman aged 25 to 39 who had recovered from COVID-19.

This clone has just a few counts. The chain links TRBV15 to TRBJ1-2; possible D gene TRBD1, 6 bases. The ends were cut back, 0 bases at V and 4 bases at J, with 15 bases in the middle. From germline, CDR1 is LNHNV and CDR2 YYDKDF (reference sequence). This CDR3 has 16 residues. This CDR3 is CATSRDRYGGGYGYTF. The CDR3 nucleotides read TGTGCCACCAGCAGAGATCGGTATGGGGGCGGCTATGGCTACACCTTC. The variable domain in full, completed from reference TRBV15 and TRBJ1-2, reads DAMVIQNPRYQVTQFGKPVTLSCSQTLNHNVMYWYQQKSSQAPKLLFHYYDKDFNNEADTPDNFQSRRPNTSFCFLDIRSPGLGDTAMYLCATSRDRYGGGYGYTFGSGTRLTVV.

Regarding this clone: Other DNA sequences in the same sample also yield this CDR3. The CDR3 DNA reads as TGTGCCAGCAGTTTATCTTCCTACGAGCAGTACTTC. Translating it yields CASSLSSYEQYF. This rearrangement joins TRBV28 to TRBJ2-7; the D is unclear. The CDR3 loop spans 12 amino acids. Trimming pared 1 base from V and 1 base from J, leaving 2 bases between. Per germline, CDR1 MDHEN and CDR2 SYDVKM.

The rearrangement links TRBV27 to TRBJ2-5; D is possibly TRBD1 (5 bases). The CDR3 extends over 13 amino acids. V dropped 6 bases and J dropped 5 bases, with 13 bases sitting between them. From germline, CDR1 is MNHEY and CDR2 SMNVEV (reference sequence). CDR3 sequence reads: CASRAQGWETQYF. CDR3 DNA: TGTGCCAGCAGAGCGCAGGGCTGGGAGACCCAGTACTTC.

The CDR3 here is CAGAVYQETQYF. The CDR3 nucleotides are TGTGCCGGAGCGGTTTACCAAGAGACCCAGTACTTC. The V call is TRBV6-5, the J call TRBJ2-5; D may be TRBD2 (5 bases). The CDR3 runs to 12 residues. CDR1 MNHEY and CDR2 SVGAGI come from the germline V gene. The V end lost 11 bases, the J end lost 0 bases, and 10 bases lay between the germline ends.

V gene TRBV6-2 or TRBV6-3 combines with J gene TRBJ1-5, with 7 bases identical to TRBD1. V shed 5 bases and J 0 bases; nucleotides not matched to a gene: 4. CDR1 and CDR2 (germline): MNHEY, SVGEGT. The CDR3 has 15 amino acids. The chain's CDR3 is CASSGDSLSNQPQHF. CDR3 bases: TGTGCCAGCAGTGGGGACAGCCTTAGCAATCAGCCCCAGCATTTT.

The CDR3 nucleotides read TGTGCCAGTAGCAACAACCCCGGGACAGGAAACTATGGCTACACCTTC. It is translated as CASSNNPGTGNYGYTF. The rearrangement links TRBV19 to TRBJ1-2; 8 positions agree with TRBD1. The CDR3 totals 16 residues. The J segment lost 2 bases and the V segment lost 6 bases, leaving 11 bases of the junction unmatched. In germline, CDR1 is LNHDA, CDR2 SQIVND (reference sequence).

This clone appeared once. This chain connects TRBV9 to TRBJ2-7; 7 positions match TRBD2. Germline V gene sequence: CDR1 SGDLS, CDR2 YYNGEE. V trimming: 2 bases; J trimming: 7 bases; junction bases outside the gene matches: 9. This CDR3 region has 14 residues. The CDR3 here is CASSVEAGRKEQYF. In nucleotides, the CDR3 is TGTGCCAGCAGCGTCGAAGCGGGACGGAAGGAGCAGTACTTC.

As DNA, the CDR3 is TGTGCCAGCAGTGGGAACCAGGGGCCTAGGTACACTGAAGCTTTCTTT. This encodes CASSGNQGPRYTEAFF. This chain joins TRBV25-1 and TRBJ1-1, with D possibly being TRBD1 (6 bases). This CDR3 is 16 amino acids long. Between the trimmed V and J ends, which lost 4 bases and 3 bases, there was a span of 18 bases. Looked up from germline, CDR1 is MGHDK and CDR2 is SYGVNS. The full variable domain, its missing parts supplied by reference TRBV25-1 and TRBJ1-1, is EADIYQTPRYLVIGTGKKITLECSQTMGHDKMYWYQQDPGMELHLIHYSYGVNSTEKGDLSSESTVSRIRTEHFPLTLESARPSHTSQYLCASSGNQGPRYTEAFFGQGTRLTVV.

As DNA, the CDR3 is TGTGCCAGCAGCTTGGAAGTCAGTTCCTACGAGCAGTACTTC. Its protein product is CASSLEVSSYEQYF. The chain recombines TRBV5-4 with TRBJ2-7; D remains unclear. Trimming stripped 0 bases from V and 1 base from J, with 8 bases between. The CDR3 runs 14 residues. From germline, CDR1 is SGHNT and CDR2 YYREEE (reference sequence). The complete variable domain, with remaining parts taken from reference TRBV5-4 and TRBJ2-7, reads ETGVTQSPTHLIKTRGQQVTLRCSSQSGHNTVSWYQQALGQGPQFIFQYYREEENGRGNFPPRFSGLQFPNYSSELNVNALELDDSALYLCASSLEVSSYEQYFGPGTRLTVT.

V and J are TRBV6-5 and TRBJ1-2; a weak D match, TRBD1 (5 bases). Trimming removed 0 bases at V and 6 bases at J, with 17 bases between. The germline CDR1 and CDR2 sequences are MNHEY and SVGAGI. This CDR3 spans 16 amino acids. CDR3 bases: TGTGCCAGCAGTTACTCGGGGCTCCGGCTGGCGGATGGCTACACCTTC. This codes for CASSYSGLRLADGYTF.

The chain combines TRBV7-2 with TRBJ1-5; 7 bases agree with TRBD1. This CDR3 region has 13 residues. Germline lookup yields CDR1 SGHTA and CDR2 FQGNSA. V was clipped by 3 bases and J by 7 bases; unmatched bases: 3. Here the CDR3 reads CASSLGQRQPQHF. In DNA form, the CDR3 reads TGTGCCAGCAGCTTGGGACAGAGGCAGCCCCAGCATTTT.

The V call is TRBV28, the J call TRBJ2-4; the match to TRBD1 covers 7 bases. Germline loops: CDR1 MDHEN, CDR2 SYDVKM. Germline trimming cut 2 bases from V and 6 bases from J; bases unmatched to any gene: 13. This CDR3 contains 17 residues. The CDR3, as DNA: TGTGCCAGCAGTTTAACTTACGGGACAGACAACTCAAACATTCAGTACTTC. It specifies CASSLTYGTDNSNIQYF.

The chain joins TRBV5-1 to TRBJ2-7, with 12 bases matching TRBD2. The CDR3 totals 15 residues. The germline V gene has CDR1 SGHRS and CDR2 YFSETQ. After removal of 3 bases from V and 5 bases from J, the junction contained 6 bases not matched to a gene. The CDR3 spells CASSSGLAGNHEQYF. DNA for the CDR3: TGCGCCAGCAGCTCCGGACTAGCGGGAAACCACGAGCAGTACTTC.

The rearrangement links TRBV15 to TRBJ2-7, with a possible D match to TRBD1 (6 bases). Trimming removed 6 bases at V and 0 bases at J, with 15 bases between. Germline CDR1 and CDR2: LNHNV and YYDKDF (reference sequence). The CDR3 length is 15 residues. CDR3 DNA: TGTGCCACCAGGCTGACCAGGGGAAGCTCCTACGAGCAGTACTTC. Its translation is CATRLTRGSSYEQYF.

The V call is TRBV29-1, the J call TRBJ1-1; TRBD1 is a possible D gene (6 bases). This CDR3 region has 12 residues. Trimming stripped 7 bases from V and 2 bases from J, with 11 bases between. CDR1 is SQVTM and CDR2 is ANQGSEA in the germline V gene. In nucleotides, the CDR3 is TGCAGCGCAGAGGACAGTAACACTGAAGCTTTCTTT. Translation gives CSAEDSNTEAFF.

This clone was counted a single time. This chain joins TRBV2 and TRBJ1-4; 9 bases line up with TRBD1. After removal of 6 bases from V and 3 bases from J, the junction contained 5 bases not matched to a gene. Germline V CDR1 and CDR2: SNHLY, FYNNEI. The CDR3 sequence is 15 residues long. The CDR3 region has the DNA TGTGCCAGCAGGAACAGGGGGCTACCTAATGAAAAACTGTTTTTT. It specifies CASRNRGLPNEKLFF.

This CDR3 is CASSLGSEYYEQYF. Written as DNA, the CDR3 is TGCGCCAGTTCCCTGGGTAGCGAATACTACGAGCAGTACTTC. The chain couples TRBV5-1 to TRBJ2-7; D perhaps matches TRBD2 (5 bases). V gave up 8 bases and J gave up 3 bases, with 18 bases separating them. Per the germline V gene, CDR1 is SGHRS and CDR2 is YFSETQ. The CDR3 is 14 amino acids.

V is TRBV9 and J is TRBJ2-2, with D possibly TRBD2 on 5 matching bases. The CDR3 sequence is 16 residues long. Trimming shortened V by 0 bases and J by 1 base, and 10 bases separated the two germline ends. Per the germline V gene, CDR1 is SGDLS and CDR2 is YYNGEE. CDR3 amino acids: CASSVVSGGNTGELFF. CDR3 coding DNA: TGTGCCAGCAGCGTAGTCAGCGGAGGGAACACCGGGGAGCTGTTTTTT.

This rearrangement joins TRBV20-1 to TRBJ2-5; either TRBD1 or TRBD2 may fit D (5 bases each). V lost 3 bases and J lost 3, with 8 bases in between. The germline V gene encodes CDR1 DFQATT and CDR2 SNEGSKA (reference sequence). This CDR3 contains 12 residues. CDR3 sequence (DNA): TGCAGTGCTAGTGGGGGAGAAGAGACCCAGTACTTC. It is translated as CSASGGEETQYF.

V is TRBV28 and J is TRBJ1-5, with D tentatively TRBD1 (5 bases). Looked up from germline, CDR1 is MDHEN and CDR2 is SYDVKM. V lost 10 bases, J lost 2 bases, and 15 bases lay in between. This CDR3 is 14 amino acids long. Here the CDR3 DNA reads TGTGCCACCTACGGGTCCAGGGGCAATCAGCCCCAGCATTTT. Amino acids: CATYGSRGNQPQHF.

This chain uses TRBV11-2 with TRBJ1-3; no clear D. Germline values: CDR1 SGHAT, CDR2 FQNNGV. The V and J ends lost 5 bases and 0 bases respectively, with 11 bases between them. The CDR3 runs 15 residues. In nucleotides, the CDR3 is TGTGCCAGCAGCGTACCCGCGCCCTCTGGAAACACCATATATTTT. It encodes CASSVPAPSGNTIYF.

This chain joins TRBV4-1 and TRBJ1-4; tentatively, D is TRBD1 (6 bases). Germline loops: CDR1 MGHRA, CDR2 YSYEKL. CDR3 length: 13 residues. Deletions cut 3 bases from V and 7 bases from J, with 9 bases between. CDR3 residues: CASSHAGVEKLFF. In DNA, the CDR3 is TGCGCCAGCAGCCACGCAGGGGTTGAAAAACTGTTTTTT.

The chain recombines TRBV5-1 with TRBJ1-2; a weak D match, TRBD1 (6 bases). Between the trimmed V and J ends, which lost 5 bases and 5 bases, there was a span of 16 bases. The length of the CDR3 is 14 residues. Germline V gene data show CDR1 as SGHRS and CDR2 as YFSETQ. The CDR3 loop is CASSPSDRSYGYTF. CDR3 coding DNA: TGCGCCAGCAGTCCATCAGACAGGAGTTATGGCTACACCTTC.

The V and J genes are TRBV5-4 and TRBJ2-5; 8 positions match TRBD2. Trimming at V came to 3 bases and at J to 5 bases, leaving 9 bases not matched to a gene. Per the germline V gene, CDR1 is SGHNT and CDR2 is YYREEE (reference sequence). The length of the CDR3 is 15 residues. The DNA for the CDR3 is TGTGCCAGCAGCTCTAGCGGGCGGATTGGGGAGACCCAGTACTTC. It encodes CASSSSGRIGETQYF. Complete variable domain (other parts from reference TRBV5-4 and TRBJ2-5): ETGVTQSPTHLIKTRGQQVTLRCSSQSGHNTVSWYQQALGQGPQFIFQYYREEENGRGNFPPRFSGLQFPNYSSELNVNALELDDSALYLCASSSSGRIGETQYFGPGTRLLVL.

The V gene is TRBV5-4, the J gene TRBJ2-1; D is possibly TRBD2 (5 bases). Trimming took off 2 bases at V and 9 bases at J, with 12 bases between the two ends. Germline assignment: CDR1 SGHNT and CDR2 YYREEE (reference sequence). The CDR3 spans 13 residues. This CDR3 is CASSFVDYVEQFF. The DNA of the CDR3 is TGTGCCAGCAGCTTCGTTGACTACGTTGAGCAGTTCTTC.